The entry below describes one T cell receptor (beta chain). The entry originates in a study of shared clonotypes between healthy human individuals. The V segment lost 5 bases and the J segment 8 bases; nucleotides outside the gene matches: 11. Germline lookup yields CDR1 LNHDA and CDR2 SQIVND (reference sequence). The CDR3 has 16 residues. The repertoire was sequenced with immunoSEQ multiplex PCR; TCRdb's copy has only in-frame clones and lacks some. The table lists about 1 million clones, 65% to 75% of them singletons. The chain recombines TRBV19 with TRBJ2-1, with 11 positions matching TRBD2. The receptor was derived from a man in his late teens or twenties in good health. The source material was memory CD4+ T cells sorted from blood. Subset noted: CD45RA-negative fraction. CDR3 in amino acids: CASSGLGLAGLYEQFF. As DNA, the CDR3 is TGTGCCAGTAGTGGATTAGGACTAGCGGGTCTCTATGAGCAGTTCTTC.